This TCR beta chain was captured by sequencing in a study of cytomegalovirus exposure and HLA in healthy donors. Notes on the study in general: Later work associated around 18,000 TCR beta sequences with HLA alleles at 0.05 false discovery rate. Listed as cytomegalovirus-associated were approximately 160 TCR beta chains.

This clone has just a few counts. No antigen is known for it. Primers included in the PCR were 60 Vbeta and 13 Jbeta primers. Profiling relied on immunoSEQ multiplex PCR, and the TCRdb table lists in-frame clones only, not all of them. This table has about 190,000 clones, 84% appearing once. The TCR was taken from a woman between 45 and 60 years old in good health and CMV-seropositive. Sequenced sample: PBMCs.

This CDR3 is CAWSGGGGGEVEQYF. The CDR3 DNA is TGTGCCTGGAGTGGAGGGGGCGGGGGGGAGGTCGAGCAGTACTTC. The V gene is TRBV30, the J gene TRBJ2-7, with TRBD2 matching over 9 bases. The germline CDR1 and CDR2 sequences are GTSNPN and SVGIG (reference sequence). Trimming removed 1 base from V and 6 bases from J; junction bases left unmatched: 10. The CDR3 totals 15 residues.